This T cell receptor (beta chain) was observed in a study of CD8 T cells in Susac syndrome. General observations from the study: The relatively small number of individuals in the TCR sequencing and HLA analysis was acknowledged by the study.

Trimming took off 4 bases at V and 4 bases at J, with 18 bases between the two ends. CDR3 length equals 16 residues. The V gene's germline CDR1 is SGHDT and CDR2 YYEEEE. A remark on this clonotype: Its antigen is unidentified.

Sequencing of TCR beta drew on CD8+ and CD4+ T cells from blood. When the RNA was reverse transcribed, random hexamers were used with an input of about 0.45 to 1 ug. TCRdb re-derived calls from the immunoSEQ multiplex PCR reads in MiXCR, one entry per CDR3 protein. The sample consists of 180,000 or so distinct CDR3 sequences, around 94% of them appearing once. This rearrangement joins TRBV5-6 to TRBJ1-5; D unclear. The sequenced sample was CD4+ T cells from PBMCs. The sequence was collected from a human donor in good health. The CDR3 loop is CASSRRGVPINQPQHF. Here the CDR3 DNA reads TGTGCCAGCAGCCGGCGTGGAGTTCCGATAAATCAGCCCCAGCATTTT.